A single sample is the source of the 6 T cell receptor beta chains below, sequenced in a study of blood T cell repertoires in COVID-19. TCRdb's table, derived via immunoSEQ multiplex PCR, lists solely in-frame clones and lacks some. The repertoire holds 89,000 or so clones, around 84% seen once, with over 35% in the top ten. The source material was peripheral blood. Source of these receptors: a man older than 75 with acute or convalescent COVID-19.

The V gene is TRBV7-2, the J gene TRBJ2-2; 7 bases are shared with TRBD2. The CDR3 length is 13 residues. J lost 5 bases, V lost 4 bases, and 1 base had no gene match. The germline CDR1 and CDR2 sequences are SGHTA and FQGNSA. The chain's CDR3 is CASSSGGTGELFF. CDR3 bases: TGTGCCAGCAGCTCGGGGGGTACCGGGGAGCTGTTTTTT.

This rearrangement joins TRBV7-9 to TRBJ2-2, with 8 bases identical to TRBD1. The CDR3 has 16 residues. The V segment lost 5 bases and the J segment 5 bases; nucleotides outside the gene matches: 10. CDR1 is SEHNR, CDR2 FQNEAQ, per germline (reference sequence). The CDR3, as DNA: TGTGCCAGCAGCATATTTCGGACAGGGAAAACCGGGGAGCTGTTTTTT. Translation gives CASSIFRTGKTGELFF.

The chain links TRBV27 to TRBJ2-1, with 10 bases that match TRBD2. The CDR3 consists of 16 residues. Germline V lookup: CDR1 MNHEY, CDR2 SMNVEV (reference sequence). J lost 9 bases, V lost 7 bases, and 15 bases had no gene match. The CDR3 DNA sequence: TGTGCCAGCATCCTCAGCGGGAGGGCCGGAAGGGGTGAGCAGTTCTTC. Encoded protein: CASILSGRAGRGEQFF.

This clone was counted a single time. Distinct nucleotide sequences in the sample also encode this CDR3. The V gene is TRBV28, the J gene TRBJ2-5; TRBD2 matches at 12 bases. CDR3 length: 15 residues. Germline-derived CDR1 and CDR2 are MDHEN and SYDVKM. V gave up 5 bases and J gave up 2 bases; unmatched junction bases: 3. The CDR3 DNA reads TGTGCCAGCAGTCCCGGGACTAGCGGGCAAGAGACCCAGTACTTC. Translation: CASSPGTSGQETQYF.

The V gene is TRBV2, the J gene TRBJ1-3; the match to TRBD1 covers 10 bases. Looked up from germline, CDR1 is SNHLY and CDR2 is FYNNEI. Germline trimming cut 6 bases from V and 11 bases from J; bases unmatched to any gene: 10. The CDR3 contains 14 residues. The CDR3 sequence: CASRSPGTGEPIYF. The DNA of the CDR3 is TGTGCCAGCAGGAGTCCCGGGACAGGGGAGCCCATATATTTT.

V usage is TRBV4-1 and J usage is TRBJ2-6; 8 nucleotides align to TRBD1. V shed 4 bases, J shed 0 bases, and the junction held 8 bases outside the gene matches. The CDR3 loop spans 18 amino acids. Germline assignment: CDR1 MGHRA and CDR2 YSYEKL. The CDR3, as DNA: TGCGCCAGCAGCCTCAGGGGGCTGAGTCTCTCTGGGGCCAACGTCCTGACTTTC. This codes for CASSLRGLSLSGANVLTF.